This T cell receptor beta chain was retrieved from a study of CD8+ T cells in alopecia areata (dated by TCRdb to the late 2010s). About the investigation overall: The treated patients took part in an open-label pilot trial in which moderate-to-severe alopecia areata was treated with oral tofacitinib at 5 to 10 mg twice daily. Patients stayed on tofacitinib for 6 to 18 months and then had 6 months of follow-up off drug so that delayed response and recurrence could be assessed. High-throughput TCRbeta sequencing was used to examine T cell clonal expansion in alopecia areata in both the C3H/HeJ mouse model and human patients. In humans, TCRbeta sequencing was performed on scalp tissue and on sorted CD4+ and CD8+ peripheral blood T cells from healthy controls and from patients with patchy or totalis/universalis alopecia areata. Tofacitinib-treated patients had biopsies at baseline and at 4 and 24 weeks of treatment, with a later scalp biopsy in several patients. Scalp clonality was compared among normal scalp (n=4), patchy alopecia areata scalp (n=8), and alopecia totalis/universalis scalp (n=8). RNA came from the PAXgene miRNA kit for fixed scalp, the miRNeasy kit for PBMCs, and the RNeasy kit for mouse skin. TCRbeta CDR3 regions were amplified by immunoSEQ multiplex PCR using 35 Vbeta forward and 13 Jbeta reverse primers. Findings and caveats that apply to the study as a whole: Unlike mouse skin, where gammadelta T cells dominate, normal human skin contains resident alphabeta T cells that get sequenced too, which complicates analysis of the scalp TCR repertoire. Shared TCR sequences between patients were less evident than in mice, which may be partly attributable to HLA diversity in the patient population. Compared with normal scalp, lesional scalp had higher clonality and more expanded CD8+ clones, particularly in alopecia totalis/universalis, a pattern that suggests antigenic drive.

The CDR3 starts with the cysteine, ends with the phenylalanine, and has 15 residues. Kept here is only the CDR3 DNA, which spans 45 bases and is read in frame from base 1. V is reduced by 7 bases and J by 8 bases, leaving a spacing of 21 bases between them. Via the germline V gene, CDR1 is MNHNS and CDR2 SASEGT. This clone was observed a few times. No cognate antigen has been identified for it. No base qualities exist here, and no much larger clone lies one base off it. Read against the paper, the sample's time point label means: baseline before oral tofacitinib. Lesional scalp punch biopsies and peripheral blood were collected from alopecia areata patients. PBMCs were isolated by density centrifugation and stained for CD3, CD4 and CD8, after which CD4+ and CD8+ T cells were sorted on a FACSAria. The library was made by the immunoSEQ multiplex PCR assay. To provide template for TCR sequencing, every sample had RNA extracted and reverse transcribed into cDNA. SuperScript III was used for first-strand cDNA synthesis, primed with a 2:1 mix of oligo-dT and random hexamers. A synthetic immune receptor repertoire was used to measure amplification bias, and any remaining bias was corrected computationally. On the authors' methods: After raw reads were preprocessed to remove errors, the CDR3 was defined following IMGT conventions as running from the conserved cysteine to phenylalanine. Clonality was computed as 1 minus the Shannon entropy, with the entropy normalized by log2 of the number of productive unique TCRs. Whether scalp clones were CD4 or CD8 was inferred by matching scalp TCRbeta sequences against CD4 and CD8 repertoires sorted from blood. Held by TCRdb, this immuneACCESS table contains in-frame sequences only and omits some clones. Under half of the omission traces to an unresolved V gene where checked; the cause of the rest is unknown. That table furnishes V, J and clone size, whereas the DNA furnished D and trimming. The sample records 55,000 to 70,000 clones, approximately 46% of which are singletons. Approximately 17% of the sample lies in the top ten.

Material: CD8+ T cells sorted from blood, obtained at week 0. The V gene is TRBV6-1 and the J gene is TRBJ1-5; the D gene remains uncertain. This TCR was recovered from a human donor with alopecia areata. The nucleotide sequence is given as TGTGCCAGCACCGGACTCGAGCGGGTGGAGGAGCCCCAGCATTTT. This codes for CASTGLERVEEPQHF.